Reported below is one T cell receptor beta chain. This sample was taken from a study of technical replicates of blood from a few donors. The data were produced by immunoSEQ multiplex PCR, yet TCRdb's version contains in-frame clones alone and is incomplete. The table lists tens of thousands of clones, 85% to 95% of them singletons. The germline V gene has CDR1 LGHNT and CDR2 FRNRAP. The CDR3 is made up of 12 amino acids. The V and J ends lost 3 bases and 10 bases respectively, with 12 bases between them. The origin of this receptor is a human donor in good health. This sequence joins TRBV12-5 and TRBJ1-1; possibly TRBD1 for D (6 bases). Sequenced input: T cells isolated from PBMCs. As DNA, the CDR3 is TGTGCTAGTGGTTTAAACAGGGCGGGAGCTTTCTTT. Amino acid sequence: CASGLNRAGAFF.